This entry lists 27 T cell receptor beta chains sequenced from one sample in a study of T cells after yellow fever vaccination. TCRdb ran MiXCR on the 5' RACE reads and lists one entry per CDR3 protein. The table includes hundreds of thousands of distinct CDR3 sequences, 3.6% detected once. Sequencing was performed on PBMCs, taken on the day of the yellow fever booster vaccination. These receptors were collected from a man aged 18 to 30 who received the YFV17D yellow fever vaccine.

CDR3 amino acids: CASSLQARGHTEAFF. CDR3 coding DNA: TGCGCCAGCAGCCTACAAGCCAGGGGTCACACTGAAGCTTTCTTT. The J gene is TRBJ1-1, the V gene TRBV4-1; D is possibly TRBD1 (6 bases). CDR3 size: 15 residues. Germline V lookup: CDR1 MGHRA, CDR2 YSYEKL. The V end lost 4 bases, the J end lost 3 bases, and 15 bases lay between the germline ends.

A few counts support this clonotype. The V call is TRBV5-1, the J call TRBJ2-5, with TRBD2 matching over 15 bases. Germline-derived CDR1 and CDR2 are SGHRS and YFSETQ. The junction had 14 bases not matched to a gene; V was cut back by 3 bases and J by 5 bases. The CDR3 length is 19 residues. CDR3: CASSSDGTSGGSWRETQYF. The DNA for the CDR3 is TGCGCCAGCAGCTCAGACGGGACTAGCGGGGGGTCGTGGCGGGAGACCCAGTACTTC.

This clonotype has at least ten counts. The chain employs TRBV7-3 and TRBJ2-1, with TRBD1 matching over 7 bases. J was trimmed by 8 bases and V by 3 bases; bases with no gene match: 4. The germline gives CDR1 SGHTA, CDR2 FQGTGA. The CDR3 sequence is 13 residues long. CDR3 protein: CASSLNRGDEQFF. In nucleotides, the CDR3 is TGTGCCAGCAGCTTGAACAGGGGCGATGAGCAGTTCTTC.

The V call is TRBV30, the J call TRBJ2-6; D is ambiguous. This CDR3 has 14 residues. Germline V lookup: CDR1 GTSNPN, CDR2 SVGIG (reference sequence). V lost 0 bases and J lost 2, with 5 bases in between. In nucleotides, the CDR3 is TGTGCCTGGAGTGTAGGTACTGGGGCCAACGTCCTGACTTTC. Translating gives CAWSVGTGANVLTF.

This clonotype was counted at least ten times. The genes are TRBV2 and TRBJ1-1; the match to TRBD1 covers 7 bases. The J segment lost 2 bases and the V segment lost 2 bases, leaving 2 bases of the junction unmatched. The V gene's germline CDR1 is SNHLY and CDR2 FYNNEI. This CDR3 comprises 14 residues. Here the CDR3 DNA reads TGTGCCAGCAGTGAAAGGGGGCCAAACACTGAAGCTTTCTTT. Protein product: CASSERGPNTEAFF.

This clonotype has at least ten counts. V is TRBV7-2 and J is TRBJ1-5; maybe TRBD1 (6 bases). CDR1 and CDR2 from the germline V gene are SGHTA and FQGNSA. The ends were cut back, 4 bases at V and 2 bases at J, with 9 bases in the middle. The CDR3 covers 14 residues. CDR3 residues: CASSSRQGNQPQHF. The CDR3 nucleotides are TGTGCCAGCAGCTCCCGACAGGGCAATCAGCCCCAGCATTTT.

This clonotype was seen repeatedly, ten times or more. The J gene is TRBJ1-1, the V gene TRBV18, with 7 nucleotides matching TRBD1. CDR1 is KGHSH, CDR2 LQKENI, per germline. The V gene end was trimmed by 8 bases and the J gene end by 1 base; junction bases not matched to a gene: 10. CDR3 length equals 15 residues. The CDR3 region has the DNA TGTGCCAGCGCAGCAGGGGGAAGGAGGAACACTGAAGCTTTCTTT. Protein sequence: CASAAGGRRNTEAFF.

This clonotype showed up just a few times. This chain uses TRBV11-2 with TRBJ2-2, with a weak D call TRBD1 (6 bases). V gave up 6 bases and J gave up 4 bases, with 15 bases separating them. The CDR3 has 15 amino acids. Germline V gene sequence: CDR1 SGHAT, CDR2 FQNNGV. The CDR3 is CASRGLRGSTGELFF. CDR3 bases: TGTGCCAGCAGGGGCCTTAGGGGGAGCACCGGGGAGCTGTTTTTT.

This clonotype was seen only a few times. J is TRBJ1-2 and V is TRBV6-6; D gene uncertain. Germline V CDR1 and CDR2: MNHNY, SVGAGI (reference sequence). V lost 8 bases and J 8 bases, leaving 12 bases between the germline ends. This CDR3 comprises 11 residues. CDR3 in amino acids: CASREVNGYTF. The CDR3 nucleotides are TGTGCCAGCCGTGAGGTGAACGGCTACACCTTC.

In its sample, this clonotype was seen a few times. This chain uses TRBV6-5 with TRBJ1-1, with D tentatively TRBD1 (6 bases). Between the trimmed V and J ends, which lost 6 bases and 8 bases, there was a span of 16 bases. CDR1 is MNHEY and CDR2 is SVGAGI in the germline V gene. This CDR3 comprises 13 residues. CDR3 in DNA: TGTGCCAGCAGCCGATACAGGGAAGGGGAAGCTTTCTTT. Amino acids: CASSRYREGEAFF.

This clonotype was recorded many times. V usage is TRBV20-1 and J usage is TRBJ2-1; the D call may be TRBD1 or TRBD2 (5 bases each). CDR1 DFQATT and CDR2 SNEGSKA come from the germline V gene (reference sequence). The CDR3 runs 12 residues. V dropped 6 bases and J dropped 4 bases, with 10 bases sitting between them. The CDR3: CSAWGLYNEQFF. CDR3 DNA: TGCAGTGCCTGGGGGTTGTACAATGAGCAGTTCTTC.

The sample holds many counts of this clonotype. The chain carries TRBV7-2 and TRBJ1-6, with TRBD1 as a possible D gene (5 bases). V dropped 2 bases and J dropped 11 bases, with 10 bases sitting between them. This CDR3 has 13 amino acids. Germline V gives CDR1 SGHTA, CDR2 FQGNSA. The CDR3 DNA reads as TGTGCCAGCAGCTTATCCAGGGAAGCACCCCTCCACTTT. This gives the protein CASSLSREAPLHF.

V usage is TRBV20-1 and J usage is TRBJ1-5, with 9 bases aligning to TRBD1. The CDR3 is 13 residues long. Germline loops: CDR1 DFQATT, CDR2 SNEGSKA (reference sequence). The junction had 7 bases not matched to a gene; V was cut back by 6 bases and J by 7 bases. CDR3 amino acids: CSAQWDRDQPQHF. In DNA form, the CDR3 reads TGCAGTGCCCAGTGGGACAGGGACCAGCCCCAGCATTTT.

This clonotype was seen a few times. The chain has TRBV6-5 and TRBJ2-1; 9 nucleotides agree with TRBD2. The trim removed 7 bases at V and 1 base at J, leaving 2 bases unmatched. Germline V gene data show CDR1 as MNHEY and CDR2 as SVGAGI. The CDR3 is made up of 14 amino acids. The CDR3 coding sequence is TGTGCCAGCAACGCGGGGGGGTCCTACAATGAGCAGTTCTTC. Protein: CASNAGGSYNEQFF.

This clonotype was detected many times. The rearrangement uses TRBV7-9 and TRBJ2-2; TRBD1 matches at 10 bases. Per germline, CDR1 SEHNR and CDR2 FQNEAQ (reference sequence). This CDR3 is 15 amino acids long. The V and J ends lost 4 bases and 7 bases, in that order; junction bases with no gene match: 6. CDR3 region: CASSSGTGDIGELFF. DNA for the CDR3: TGTGCCAGCAGCTCCGGGACAGGGGACATCGGGGAGCTGTTTTTT.

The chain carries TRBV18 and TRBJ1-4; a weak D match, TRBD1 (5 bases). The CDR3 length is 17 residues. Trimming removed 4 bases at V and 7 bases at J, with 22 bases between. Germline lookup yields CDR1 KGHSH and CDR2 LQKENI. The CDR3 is CASSQSGTQWDIEKLFF. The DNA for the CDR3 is TGTGCCAGCTCACAATCGGGGACTCAATGGGATATTGAAAAACTGTTTTTT.

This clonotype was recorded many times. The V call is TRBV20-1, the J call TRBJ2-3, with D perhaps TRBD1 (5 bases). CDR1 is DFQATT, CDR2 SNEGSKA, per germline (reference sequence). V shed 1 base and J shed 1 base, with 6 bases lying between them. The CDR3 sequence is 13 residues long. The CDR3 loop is CSARVQGTDTQYF. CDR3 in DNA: TGCAGTGCTAGAGTACAGGGCACAGATACGCAGTATTTT.

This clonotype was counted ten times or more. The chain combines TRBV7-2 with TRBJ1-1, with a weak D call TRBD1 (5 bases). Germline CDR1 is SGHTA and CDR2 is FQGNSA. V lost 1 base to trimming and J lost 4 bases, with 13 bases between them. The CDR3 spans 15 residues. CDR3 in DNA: TGTGCCAGCAGCTTAGGCGCAGGGATGGCCACTGAAGCTTTCTTT. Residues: CASSLGAGMATEAFF.

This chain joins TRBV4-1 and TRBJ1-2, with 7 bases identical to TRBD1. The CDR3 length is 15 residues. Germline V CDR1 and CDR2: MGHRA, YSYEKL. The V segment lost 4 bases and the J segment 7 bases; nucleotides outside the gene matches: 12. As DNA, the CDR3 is TGCGCCAGCAGCCGAACAGGGGAGCTTTGGGCTGGCTACACCTTC. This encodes CASSRTGELWAGYTF.

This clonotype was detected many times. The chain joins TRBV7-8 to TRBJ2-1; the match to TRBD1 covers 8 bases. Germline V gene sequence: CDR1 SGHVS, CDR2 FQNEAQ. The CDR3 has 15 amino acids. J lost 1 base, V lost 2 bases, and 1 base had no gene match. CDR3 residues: CASSLQGASYNEQFF. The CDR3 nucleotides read TGTGCCAGCAGCTTACAGGGGGCTTCCTACAATGAGCAGTTCTTC.

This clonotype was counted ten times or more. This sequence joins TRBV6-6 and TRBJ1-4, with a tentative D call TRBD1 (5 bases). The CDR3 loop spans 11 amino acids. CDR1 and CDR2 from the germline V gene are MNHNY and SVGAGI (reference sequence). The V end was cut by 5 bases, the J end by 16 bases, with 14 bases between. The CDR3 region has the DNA TGTGCCAGCAGTGGCGGCGGGGACCCGTTTTTT. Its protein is CASSGGGDPFF.

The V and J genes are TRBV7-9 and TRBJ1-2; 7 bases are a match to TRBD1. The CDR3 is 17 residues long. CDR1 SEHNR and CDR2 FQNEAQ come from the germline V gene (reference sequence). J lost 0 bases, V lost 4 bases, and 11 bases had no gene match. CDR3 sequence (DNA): TGTGCCAGCAGCTCTCCCCTTGGGGACAGCGCTAACTATGGCTACACCTTC. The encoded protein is CASSSPLGDSANYGYTF.

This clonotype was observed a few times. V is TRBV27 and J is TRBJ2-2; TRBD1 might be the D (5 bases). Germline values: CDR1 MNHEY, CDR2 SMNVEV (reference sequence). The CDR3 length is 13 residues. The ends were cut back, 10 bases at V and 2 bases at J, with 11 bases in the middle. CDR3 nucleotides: TGTGCCACCGCGACAGACAACACCGGGGAGCTGTTTTTT. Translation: CATATDNTGELFF.

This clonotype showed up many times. The CDR3: CASSFWTYLETQYF. The CDR3 bases are TGTGCCAGCAGCTTTTGGACGTACTTAGAGACCCAGTACTTC. The chain uses TRBV7-9 and TRBJ2-5; D remains unclear. This CDR3 is 14 amino acids long. The V gene's germline CDR1 is SEHNR and CDR2 FQNEAQ (reference sequence). Trimming took 3 bases from V and 4 from J, leaving 12 bases between them. The entire variable domain, with the rest obtained from reference TRBV7-9 and TRBJ2-5, is as follows: DTGVSQNPRHKITKRGQNVTFRCDPISEHNRLYWYRQTLGQGPEFLTYFQNEAQLEKSRLLSDRFSAERPKGSFSTLEIQRTEQGDSAMYLCASSFWTYLETQYFGPGTRLLVL.

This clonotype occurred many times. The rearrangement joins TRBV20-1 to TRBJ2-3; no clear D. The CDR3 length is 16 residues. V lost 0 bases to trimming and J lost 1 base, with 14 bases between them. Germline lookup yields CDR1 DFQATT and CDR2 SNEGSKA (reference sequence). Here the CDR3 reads CSARDLLRHGTDTQYF. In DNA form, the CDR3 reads TGCAGTGCTAGAGATCTGTTACGTCACGGCACAGATACGCAGTATTTT.

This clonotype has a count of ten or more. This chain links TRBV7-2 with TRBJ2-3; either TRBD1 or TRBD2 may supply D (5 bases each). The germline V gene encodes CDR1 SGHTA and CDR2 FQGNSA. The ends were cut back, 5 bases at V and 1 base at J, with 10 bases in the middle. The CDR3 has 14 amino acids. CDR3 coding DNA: TGTGCCAGCAGCCTGCTGGGACGCACAGATACGCAGTATTTT. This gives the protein CASSLLGRTDTQYF.

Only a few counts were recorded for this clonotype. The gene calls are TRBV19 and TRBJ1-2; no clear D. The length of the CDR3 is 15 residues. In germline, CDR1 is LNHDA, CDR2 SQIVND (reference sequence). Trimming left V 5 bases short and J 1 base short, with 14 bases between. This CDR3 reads CASSPRSTFNYGYTF. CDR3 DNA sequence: TGTGCCAGTAGTCCACGATCCACCTTTAACTATGGCTACACCTTC. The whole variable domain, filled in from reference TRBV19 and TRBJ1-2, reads DGGITQSPKYLFRKEGQNVTLSCEQNLNHDAMYWYRQDPGQGLRLIYYSQIVNDFQKGDIAEGYSVSREKKESFPLTVTSAQKNPTAFYLCASSPRSTFNYGYTFGSGTRLTVV.